The T cell receptor (beta chain) under discussion was sequenced for a study of blood T cells in healthy people across ages. PBMCs numbering at least 6 million were isolated per sample. Germline CDR1 reads DFQATT; CDR2 reads SNEGSKA (reference sequence). V lost 4 bases and J lost 2; bases outside the gene matches: 8. The CDR3 contains 15 residues. Primers used in a second PCR of about 7 to 12 cycles were a sample-barcoded 5' primer and a J-beta primer mix. TCRdb re-called the 5' RACE reads with MiXCR, one entry per CDR3 protein. The table records about 570,000 distinct CDR3 sequences, approximately 25% of them present only once.

The chain recombines TRBV20-1 with TRBJ1-2; 9 nucleotides line up with TRBD1. Sequencing input: blood. This sequence originates from a woman between 65 and 79 years old in good health. The DNA for the CDR3 is TGCAGTGCTACCCCACAGGGGGCCTTGAACTATGGCTACACCTTC. Amino acid sequence: CSATPQGALNYGYTF.